A selection of T cell receptor beta chains follows, all from one sample in a study of technical replicates of blood from a handful of donors. Profiled with immunoSEQ multiplex PCR; TCRdb holds only in-frame clones, not every one. The data hold roughly 50,000 clones, with 90% to 95% observed a single time. The sample comprised PBMCs. Every receptor here comes from a human donor in good health. Some clones in this sample may be carry-over from other donors' samples. CDR3s include the opening cysteine and the closing phenylalanine or tryptophan. The D gene is left open where the match is weak. Clone size appears in some rows only: once, few, many, or a class for an expanded clone.

TRBV4-1	TRBJ2-2	17	.	TRBD2	TGCGCCAGCAGCAGGGCTAGCGGGGGGCGGAACACCGGGGAGCTGTTTTTT	CASSRASGGRNTGELFF
TRBV27	TRBJ2-1	16	.	TRBD2	TGTGCCAGCAGTCCCTTCCTGACTAGCGGGAGGGACGAGCAGTTCTTC	CASSPFLTSGRDEQFF
TRBV6-1	TRBJ1-1	14	.	.	TGTGCCAGCCAAAGCGGGCTAATGAACACTGAAGCTTTCTTT	CASQSGLMNTEAFF
TRBV7-2	TRBJ1-3	14	.	.	TGTGCCAGCAGCTTACGGACAGCCGGAAACACCATATATTTT	CASSLRTAGNTIYF
TRBV2	TRBJ2-1	14	.	.	TGTGCCAGCAGCCGGACCGTTGAGGCGGGTGAGCAGTTCTTC	CASSRTVEAGEQFF
TRBV15	TRBJ1-3	13	.	.	TGTGCCACCAGCGTAAAGGAGGGAAACACCATATATTTT	CATSVKEGNTIYF
TRBV4-2	TRBJ1-4	15	.	TRBD1	TGTGCCAGCAGCCCCACAGGGGGAGATCATGAAAAACTGTTTTTT	CASSPTGGDHEKLFF
TRBV6-6	TRBJ1-6	13	.	.	TGTGCCAGCAGTTTTGGGAGTGGATCACCCCTCCACTTT	CASSFGSGSPLHF
TRBV6-5	TRBJ1-6	12	.	.	TGTGCCAGCAGTTCAGGTAATTCACCCCTCCACTTT	CASSSGNSPLHF
TRBV25-1	TRBJ2-2	16	.	TRBD2	TGTGCCAGCAGTGAATCTGGCGGGGGGGGCACCGGGGAGCTGTTTTTT	CASSESGGGGTGELFF
TRBV6-6	TRBJ2-7	12	.	.	TGTGCCAGCACCCACAGCTCCTACGAGCAGTACTTC	CASTHSSYEQYF
TRBV7-7	TRBJ2-1	16	.	TRBD2	TGTGCCAGCAGCTCACTAGCGGGGAACTCCTACAATGAGCAGTTCTTC	CASSSLAGNSYNEQFF
TRBV5-4	TRBJ2-5	14	few	TRBD2	TGTGCCAGCAGCTTGGCTAGCGGCCAAGAGACCCAGTACTTC	CASSLASGQETQYF
TRBV18	TRBJ2-3	14	.	.	TGTGCCAGCTCACCCCAGGAGGGATCGGATACGCAGTATTTT	CASSPQEGSDTQYF
TRBV6-5	TRBJ2-4	16	.	TRBD2	TGTGCCAGCAGTTACTCAGCGGGGAACGGAAAAAACATTCAGTACTTC	CASSYSAGNGKNIQYF
TRBV2	TRBJ2-5	13	.	.	TGTGCCAGCAGTGAATCGGTCCAAGAGACCCAGTACTTC	CASSESVQETQYF
TRBV11-3	TRBJ2-7	13	.	.	TGTGCCAGCAGCTTAGACAGGGGTTACGAGCAGTACTTC	CASSLDRGYEQYF
TRBV30	TRBJ1-2	14	.	.	TGTGCCTGGAGTGTTTTGGGGGCGAACTATGGCTACACCTTC	CAWSVLGANYGYTF
TRBV13	TRBJ2-2	15	.	.	TGTGCCAGCAGCCGAATGAGGAAGGACACCGGGGAGCTGTTTTTT	CASSRMRKDTGELFF
TRBV7-2	TRBJ1-5	14	once	.	TGTGCCAGCACCCTGGAGGCTAGCAATCAGTCCCAGCATTTT	CASTLEASNQSQHF
TRBV5-1	TRBJ2-7	17	.	TRBD2	TGCGCCAGCAGCTTGGCCGAAGCGGGGGGGCGTAACTACGAGCAGTACTTC	CASSLAEAGGRNYEQYF
TRBV20-1	TRBJ2-7	11	.	.	TGCAGTGCTAGTTTCGACTCCGGGCAGTACTTC	CSASFDSGQYF
TRBV29-1	TRBJ1-2	17	.	.	TGCAGCGTTTCCGGGGGGCATGTCGGAGTGGGGAACTATGGCTACACCTTC	CSVSGGHVGVGNYGYTF
TRBV11-2	TRBJ2-1	12	once	.	TGTGCCAGCAGTAGACCCCCGGGTGAGCAGTTCTTC	CASSRPPGEQFF
TRBV5-4	TRBJ2-5	14	.	TRBD2	TGTGCCAGCAGCTTGCCGGGAGGAGCAGAGACCCAGTACTTC	CASSLPGGAETQYF
TRBV30	TRBJ2-7	15	.	.	TGTGCCTGGAGTGTCTCGGTAGCGGTCTCCTACGAGCAGTACTTC	CAWSVSVAVSYEQYF
TRBV6-5	TRBJ1-1	13	.	.	TGTGCCAGCAGGCCAGGACAGAACACTGAAGCTTTCTTT	CASRPGQNTEAFF
TRBV7-9	TRBJ1-3	16	.	TRBD1	TGTGCCAGCAGCGGGGGACAGGGGGCTTTTGGAAACACCATATATTTT	CASSGGQGAFGNTIYF
TRBV6-5	TRBJ2-3	15	.	TRBD1	TGTGCCACGCAAAACCAGGGGGCCCGCACAGATACGCAGTATTTT	CATQNQGARTDTQYF
TRBV4-1	TRBJ2-3	16	.	.	TGCGCCAGCAGCCAAGGTCCAGAATACACCACAGATACGCAGTATTTT	CASSQGPEYTTDTQYF
TRBV6-5	TRBJ1-2	15	.	.	TGTGCCAGCAGTTACTCGATTCAGGAAAACTATGGCTACACCTTC	CASSYSIQENYGYTF
TRBV7-9	TRBJ1-1	16	.	.	TGTGCCAGCAGTTCCCATAGACAGGCTCTGAACACTGAAGCTTTCTTT	CASSSHRQALNTEAFF
TRBV6-5	TRBJ2-7	14	.	.	TGTGCCAGCAGCACTCCCCAGGGGATCTACGAGCAGTACTTC	CASSTPQGIYEQYF
TRBV5-4	TRBJ2-1	16	.	TRBD2	TGTGCCAGTCATCAAAGAACTAGCGGGAGATACAATGAGCAGTTCTTC	CASHQRTSGRYNEQFF
TRBV13	TRBJ1-1	14	.	.	TGTGCCAGCAGCTTGGGGCAGATCACCGCTGAAGCTTTCTTT	CASSLGQITAEAFF
TRBV9	TRBJ2-1	17	.	.	TGTGCCAGCAGCTCGGCGGTGGGTGGGGGGGCTATGAATGAGCAGTTCTTC	CASSSAVGGGAMNEQFF
TRBV2	TRBJ2-7	16	.	TRBD1	TGTGCCAGCAGTGACCCGGGACAGGGGGCCGCCTACGAGCAGTACTTC	CASSDPGQGAAYEQYF
TRBV5-5	TRBJ2-1	15	.	TRBD1	TGTGCCAGCAGCTTGACAGGGGGCAAACACAATGAGCAGTTCTTC	CASSLTGGKHNEQFF
TRBV19	TRBJ1-2	16	.	TRBD1	TGTGCCAGTAGTACCACCAGCGGACAGGGGGTCTATGGCTACACCTTC	CASSTTSGQGVYGYTF
TRBV5-4	TRBJ2-7	15	.	.	TGTGCCAGCAGCCTACCCAACCCCCCTCCGGGCGAGCAGTACTTC	CASSLPNPPPGEQYF
TRBV11-3	TRBJ2-2	15	.	TRBD1	TGTGCCAGCAGGGAGACAGGGGCGAACACCGGGGAGCTGTTTTTT	CASRETGANTGELFF
TRBV7-2	TRBJ2-7	15	.	.	TGTGCCAGCAGCTTAGGGCGGGATACTCCCTACGAGCAGTACTTC	CASSLGRDTPYEQYF
TRBV2	TRBJ2-7	11	.	.	TGTGCCAGCAGTGCCGAGTACGAGCAGTACTTC	CASSAEYEQYF
TRBV4-1	TRBJ1-5	15	.	.	TGCGCCAGCAGCCCATCGGACAGTAGCAATCAGCCCCAGCATTTT	CASSPSDSSNQPQHF
TRBV7-9	TRBJ1-1	14	.	.	TGTGCCAGCAGCTTACAAAATAGACAGTCTGAAGCTTTCTTT	CASSLQNRQSEAFF
TRBV7-8	TRBJ2-1	13	.	TRBD1	TGTGCCAGCAGCATTCAGGGGGCGGGTGAGCAGTTCTTC	CASSIQGAGEQFF
TRBV11-2	TRBJ2-7	12	.	.	TGTGCCAGCAGCTTAGTGGGAGGGGGGCAGTACTTC	CASSLVGGGQYF
TRBV11-2	TRBJ2-5	16	.	TRBD2	TGTGCCAGCCAGGGGCCTAGCGGGGGGGCACGGGAGACCCAGTACTTC	CASQGPSGGARETQYF
TRBV5-4	TRBJ1-4	11	.	.	TGTGCCACCAATTCTAATGAAAAACTGTTTTTT	CATNSNEKLFF
TRBV6-1	TRBJ2-7	13	.	.	TGTGCCAGCAGTTCGGACAGTTCCTACGAGCAGTACTTC	CASSSDSSYEQYF
TRBV5-6	TRBJ1-6	16	.	TRBD1	TGTGCCAGCAGCTTGAATATGTGGACAGGGAATTCACCCCTCCACTTT	CASSLNMWTGNSPLHF
TRBV11-2	TRBJ2-2	16	.	.	TGTGCCAGCAGCCAGGGGAGCGGAACGAACACCGGGGAGCTGTTTTTT	CASSQGSGTNTGELFF
TRBV4-3	TRBJ2-4	16	.	.	TGCGCCAGCAGCCAAGATGGGGGCCTGGACGGGAACATTCAGTACTTC	CASSQDGGLDGNIQYF
TRBV5-6	TRBJ2-3	14	once	.	TGTGCCAGCAGCCCCGGGAGTGCACAAGATACGCAGTATTTT	CASSPGSAQDTQYF
TRBV7-2	TRBJ1-1	16	.	.	TGTGCCAGCAGCTTAGCGCTCGTGGGCCTGAACACTGAAGCTTTCTTT	CASSLALVGLNTEAFF
TRBV29-1	TRBJ2-1	13	.	.	TGCAGCGTTGAGGGTGGAGCCTACAATGAGCAGTTCTTC	CSVEGGAYNEQFF
TRBV7-2	TRBJ1-1	13	once	.	TGTGCCAGCAGTCCCCGGGCCGGGGGTTGGGCTTTCTTT	CASSPRAGGWAFF
TRBV7-9	TRBJ2-7	17	once	TRBD2	TGTGCCAGCAGCTTAGTAACTAGCGGGGGGCTCGCCTACGAGCAGTACTTC	CASSLVTSGGLAYEQYF
TRBV29-1	TRBJ1-1	11	.	.	TGCAGCGTTGTTACTTACACTGAAGCTTTCTTT	CSVVTYTEAFF
TRBV5-1	TRBJ2-3	14	.	TRBD1	TGCGCCAGCAGCTTGGCCAGGGGGCCAGATACGCAGTATTTT	CASSLARGPDTQYF